The rows below give T cell receptor beta chains drawn from one sample of a study of blood T cells in healthy people across ages. TCRdb re-analysed the 5' RACE reads in MiXCR, keeping a single row per CDR3 protein. The sample shows 850,000 to 1,300,000 distinct CDR3 sequences, 35% to 55% of them seen only once. What was sequenced was blood. The receptors were gathered from a woman aged 60-75 years in good health. The CDR3 runs from the conserved cysteine through the conserved F or W. A D gene is named only where the DNA matches it firmly. Rows give clone size only sometimes, using once, few, many, or a class for an expanded clone.

length,D,J,size,V,DNA,CDR3
17,TRBD2,TRBJ2-5,few,TRBV4-2,TGTGCCAGCAGCCAAGAGGGGCGGGAGTTGTATCAAGAGACCCAGTACTTC,CASSQEGRELYQETQYF
12,-,TRBJ2-1,once,TRBV27,TGTGCCAGCAGACGAGTGGTAGGTGAGCAGTTCTTC,CASRRVVGEQFF
17,TRBD2,TRBJ2-1,-,TRBV7-8,TGTGCCAGCAGCTTAGCGCGTATCGGGAGGAGAGACAATGAGCAGTTCTTC,CASSLARIGRRDNEQFF
17,TRBD2,TRBJ2-1,-,TRBV19,TGTGCCAGTAGTATAGATCGTGAAACGGGAGGGTCCAGTGAGCAGTTCTTC,CASSIDRETGGSSEQFF
14,-,TRBJ1-4,-,TRBV29-1,TGCAGCGTCGGTGACCTGGGACGGAATGAAAAACTGTTTTTT,CSVGDLGRNEKLFF
13,TRBD2,TRBJ2-1,-,TRBV29-1,TGCAGCGGGGGACTAGCGGGAGGGCATGAGCAGTTCTTC,CSGGLAGGHEQFF
16,TRBD2,TRBJ2-1,few,TRBV27,TGTGCCAGCAGTCCGCGACGTTGGCGGGAGGTTGGTGAGCAGTTCTTC,CASSPRRWREVGEQFF
14,TRBD1,TRBJ1-2,-,TRBV28,TGTGCCAGTAGCGTACTGGACAGGGGGTCTGGCTACACCTTC,CASSVLDRGSGYTF
12,TRBD2,TRBJ2-4,-,TRBV13,TGTGCCAGCAGCCCTCGGTGGCGGGAGCAGTACTTC,CASSPRWREQYF
15,TRBD1,TRBJ2-4,-,TRBV9,TGTGCCAGCAGCCCCGCGACAGGGGAGAAAAACATTCAGTACTTC,CASSPATGEKNIQYF
13,-,TRBJ2-7,-,TRBV20-1,TGCAGTGCTAGTAGGTGGGACCCCTACGAGCAGTACTTC,CSASRWDPYEQYF
15,-,TRBJ1-2,-,TRBV9,TGTGCCAGCAGCTTAATGGGAGGGGCGCGTTATGGCTACACCTTC,CASSLMGGARYGYTF
14,-,TRBJ2-3,-,TRBV27,TGTGCCAGCATCGACTCTAGCGGCACAGATACGCAGTATTTT,CASIDSSGTDTQYF
14,-,TRBJ1-3,-,TRBV5-1,TGCGCCAGCAGCTTGGGGACAGATGGAAACACCATATATTTT,CASSLGTDGNTIYF
15,-,TRBJ2-7,-,TRBV25-1,TGTGCCAGCAGTGAAGGTAGCGGACACTTCTACGAGCAGTACTTC,CASSEGSGHFYEQYF
14,-,TRBJ1-1,-,TRBV6-1,TGTGCCAGCAGTGTTTTCGAGATGAACACTGAAGCTTTCTTT,CASSVFEMNTEAFF
14,-,TRBJ1-6,-,TRBV27,TGTGCCAGCAGTTTAGAGGGGACTAATTCACCCCTCCACTTT,CASSLEGTNSPLHF
16,-,TRBJ2-1,-,TRBV10-3,TGTGCCATCAGTGATCGAGACAGGTTAATCTACAATGAGCAGTTCTTC,CAISDRDRLIYNEQFF
15,TRBD1,TRBJ1-6,-,TRBV28,TGTGCCAGCAATCCTACCGGGACAGGGGAATCACCCCTCCACTTT,CASNPTGTGESPLHF
15,-,TRBJ2-5,once,TRBV4-1,TGCGCCAGCAGCCAAGTTGCGGAGTTAAAAGAGACCCAGTACTTC,CASSQVAELKETQYF
17,-,TRBJ2-5,few,TRBV18,TGTGCCAGCTCACCGATCCCCGGGACTGCGACACGAGAGACCCAGTACTTC,CASSPIPGTATRETQYF
11,-,TRBJ1-1,-,TRBV2,TGTGCCAGCAGGACAGCCACTGAAGCTTTCTTT,CASRTATEAFF
15,-,TRBJ1-1,few,TRBV4-1,TGCGCCAGCAGCCGATCATCGACAGGGAACACTGAAGCTTTCTTT,CASSRSSTGNTEAFF
15,TRBD2,TRBJ2-1,-,TRBV6-6,TGTGCCTCAGCGGTTACTAGCGGGAGAGTCAATGAGCAGTTCTTC,CASAVTSGRVNEQFF
15,TRBD2,TRBJ2-5,-,TRBV20-1,TGCAGTGCTAGGACGGCTAGCGGGCTACAAGAGACCCAGTACTTC,CSARTASGLQETQYF
16,TRBD2,TRBJ2-3,-,TRBV7-9,TGTGCCAGCAGATACGCCAGCGGGACCAGCACAGATACGCAGTATTTT,CASRYASGTSTDTQYF
16,-,TRBJ2-7,few,TRBV11-1,TGTGCCAGCAGCGCCCCCCAGTTACGGGAGAGGTCCGAGCAGTACTTC,CASSAPQLRERSEQYF
15,TRBD1,TRBJ2-1,-,TRBV25-1,TGTGCCAGCGGAGCCTTGCAGGGGGCTTACAATGAGCAGTTCTTC,CASGALQGAYNEQFF
13,-,TRBJ2-7,-,TRBV27,TGTGCCAGCAGTGACAGGCTGGGCAATGAGCAGTACTTC,CASSDRLGNEQYF